In this sample, the clone carrying this T cell receptor beta chain turned up many times. The data originate from a study of T-cell reconstitution after alpha-beta-depleted transplantation in children. V was shortened by 5 bases and J by 3 bases, with 8 bases between the two germline ends. Looked up from germline, CDR1 is LNHNV and CDR2 is YYDKDF (reference sequence). The CDR3 extends over 13 amino acids. Researchers prepared the TCRbeta library using unique molecular identifiers, the study reports. TCRdb recomputed calls from the PCR reads with MiXCR, one row per CDR3 protein. The data contain approximately 390,000 distinct CDR3 sequences, roughly a tenth of them seen just once; the ten biggest clones take up 4.5% to 7%.

This TCR came from a human donor who donated a stem cell graft to a child with acute myeloid leukemia. The sample here was PBMCs from the stem cell graft donor, taken from the stem cell graft. The rearrangement joins TRBV15 to TRBJ2-4; D is perhaps TRBD2 (5 bases). The CDR3 loop reads CATSRDLKNIQYF. CDR3 coding DNA: TGTGCCACCAGCCGGGATCTCAAAAACATTCAGTACTTC.